The entry below describes one T cell receptor (beta chain). Its antigen is undetermined. The data belong to a study of tissue T cells after allogeneic stem cell transplantation. Study-wide results and caveats: Across patients, clones rarely overlapped, yet motif clusters were shared tissue-specifically.

V lost 2 bases, J lost 5 bases, and 11 bases lay in between. The CDR3 is 14 residues long. Germline CDR1 SGHVS, CDR2 FNYEAQ. Method: immunoSEQ multiplex PCR; TCRdb's copy keeps in-frame clones and lacks some. The sample holds about 5,200 clones; more than 60% are singletons and the top ten take 7.7%. This sequence was found in an older female donor with lung cancer. This chain links TRBV7-6 with TRBJ2-3; TRBD2 is a possible D gene (5 bases). The sample was tissue from the colon, taken at autopsy. CDR3 bases: TGTGCCAGCAGCTTACGCGAGGGTAGAGATACGCAGTATTTT. This encodes CASSLREGRDTQYF.